The rows below give T cell receptor beta chains drawn from one sample of a study of CD8 T cells in Susac syndrome. Each CDR3 protein is one row after TCRdb ran MiXCR on the immunoSEQ multiplex PCR reads. The table has about 130,000 distinct CDR3 sequences, about 94% seen once. The sequenced material came from CD8+ T cells from PBMCs. These receptors were collected from a human donor with Susac syndrome. The CDR3 runs from the conserved cysteine through the conserved F or W. Each record gives: J gene, D gene, CDR3 length, V gene, clone size, CDR3 DNA, CDR3 protein. The D gene is left open where the match is weak. The listing skips clone size in some rows; elsewhere it reads once, few, many or a size class.

j_call: TRBJ2-3; d_call: .; cdr3_length: 19; v_call: TRBV4-3; clone_size: .; cdr3_nt: TGCGCCAGCAGCCAAGAGCATACCCCCGGGGGATGGAGCACAGATACGCAGTATTTT; cdr3_aa: CASSQEHTPGGWSTDTQYF
j_call: TRBJ2-3; d_call: TRBD2; cdr3_length: 17; v_call: TRBV6-1; clone_size: .; cdr3_nt: TGTGCCAGCAGTGAAGCCATAGCGGGGGGCCGGGGAGATACGCAGTATTTT; cdr3_aa: CASSEAIAGGRGDTQYF
j_call: TRBJ2-5; d_call: .; cdr3_length: 15; v_call: TRBV4-3; clone_size: .; cdr3_nt: TGCGCCAGCAGCCAAGACCCGGGGTTCCAAGAGACCCAGTACTTC; cdr3_aa: CASSQDPGFQETQYF
j_call: TRBJ2-1; d_call: .; cdr3_length: 16; v_call: TRBV9; clone_size: .; cdr3_nt: TGTGCCAGCAGCGTCCCGGGGGTTTCCACCTACAATGAGCAGTTCTTC; cdr3_aa: CASSVPGVSTYNEQFF
j_call: TRBJ2-1; d_call: TRBD1; cdr3_length: 15; v_call: TRBV20-1; clone_size: .; cdr3_nt: TGCAGTGCTAGAGATGGAGGACAGGGGGACTATGAGCAGTTCTTC; cdr3_aa: CSARDGGQGDYEQFF
j_call: TRBJ1-1; d_call: .; cdr3_length: 14; v_call: TRBV7-8; clone_size: .; cdr3_nt: TGTGCCAGCAGTCAAGGGACCGCCGACACTGAAGCTTTCTTT; cdr3_aa: CASSQGTADTEAFF
j_call: TRBJ1-1; d_call: .; cdr3_length: 11; v_call: TRBV19; clone_size: .; cdr3_nt: TGTGCCAGCAGTCCCGGCGCTGAAGCTTTCTTT; cdr3_aa: CASSPGAEAFF
j_call: TRBJ1-1; d_call: .; cdr3_length: 15; v_call: TRBV2; clone_size: .; cdr3_nt: TGTGCCAGCAGTGATTTCCGGGACCTGAACACTGAAGCTTTCTTT; cdr3_aa: CASSDFRDLNTEAFF
j_call: TRBJ2-3; d_call: .; cdr3_length: 15; v_call: TRBV30; clone_size: .; cdr3_nt: TGTGCCTGGAGTGTCGGGGCTAGCGGCACAGATACGCAGTATTTT; cdr3_aa: CAWSVGASGTDTQYF
j_call: TRBJ2-3; d_call: TRBD2; cdr3_length: 15; v_call: TRBV4-1; clone_size: .; cdr3_nt: TGCGCCAGCAAACTGGTTAGCGGGAGCACAGATACGCAGTATTTT; cdr3_aa: CASKLVSGSTDTQYF
j_call: TRBJ1-5; d_call: TRBD1; cdr3_length: 15; v_call: TRBV4-1; clone_size: .; cdr3_nt: TGCGCCAGCAGCCAAAGGGACAGTAGCAATCAGCCCCAGCATTTT; cdr3_aa: CASSQRDSSNQPQHF
j_call: TRBJ1-1; d_call: .; cdr3_length: 14; v_call: TRBV11-3; clone_size: .; cdr3_nt: TGTGCCAGCAGCCCGGGGGCAAGGGACACTGAAGCTTTCTTT; cdr3_aa: CASSPGARDTEAFF
j_call: TRBJ2-1; d_call: .; cdr3_length: 15; v_call: TRBV15; clone_size: .; cdr3_nt: TGTGCCACCAGCAGTAGTAGAGAATCCTACAATGAGCAGTTCTTC; cdr3_aa: CATSSSRESYNEQFF
j_call: TRBJ2-6; d_call: TRBD1; cdr3_length: 17; v_call: TRBV7-6; clone_size: .; cdr3_nt: TGTGCCAGCAGCCCGGGGACAGCAGACTCTGGGGCCAACGTCCTGACTTTC; cdr3_aa: CASSPGTADSGANVLTF
j_call: TRBJ2-7; d_call: TRBD1; cdr3_length: 14; v_call: TRBV4-2; clone_size: once; cdr3_nt: TGTGCCAGCAGCCACGGGACAGGGGCCTACGAGCAGTACTTC; cdr3_aa: CASSHGTGAYEQYF
j_call: TRBJ1-6; d_call: TRBD1; cdr3_length: 15; v_call: TRBV5-4; clone_size: .; cdr3_nt: TGTGCCAGCAGCTTGGAGTATCAGGGGGAATCACCCCTCCACTTT; cdr3_aa: CASSLEYQGESPLHF